The next 12 T cell receptor beta chains were all read from a single sample in a study of blood T cells in healthy people across ages. A sample-barcoded 5' primer and a J-beta primer mix were used in a second PCR of roughly 7 to 12 cycles. Using its own MiXCR run on the 5' RACE reads, TCRdb lists one record per CDR3 protein. The table lists about 1.5 million distinct CDR3 sequences, approximately 42% of them singletons. Sequencing was performed on blood. The origin of the receptors is a woman younger than 35 in good health.

The CDR3 coding sequence is TGCAGCGTGTGGGGACAGCAGAACACTGAAGCTTTCTTT. Its protein is CSVWGQQNTEAFF. V and J are TRBV29-1 and TRBJ1-1; 7 bases fit TRBD1. The germline V gene has CDR1 SQVTM and CDR2 ANQGSEA. This CDR3 is built from 13 residues. The V and J ends lost 6 bases and 1 base, in that order; junction bases with no gene match: 5.

This clonotype was observed a handful of times. J is TRBJ2-3 and V is TRBV7-6, with D hard to call. Trimming took 2 bases from V and 2 from J, leaving 8 bases between them. The CDR3 loop spans 14 amino acids. Germline V CDR1 and CDR2: SGHVS, FNYEAQ. CDR3 nucleotide sequence: TGTGCCAGCAGCTTACCCATAAACACAGATACGCAGTATTTT. This translates into CASSLPINTDTQYF.

This clonotype was counted only a few times. The rearrangement links TRBV28 to TRBJ2-1, with D possibly being TRBD1 or TRBD2 (5 bases each). V lost 5 bases to trimming and J lost 5 bases, with 19 bases between them. The germline V gene encodes CDR1 MDHEN and CDR2 SYDVKM. The CDR3 covers 16 residues. The CDR3 reads CASSGAAEVGHNEQFF. In DNA, the CDR3 is TGTGCCAGCAGTGGGGCCGCGGAGGTGGGGCACAATGAGCAGTTCTTC.

This chain joins TRBV10-3 and TRBJ2-1, with D perhaps TRBD1 (6 bases). The J call may be in error: the DNA end matches TRBJ2-7 better. CDR1 is ENHRY, CDR2 SYGVKD, per germline. The CDR3 covers 16 residues. CDR3 region: CAISEQQGIGYNEQYF. In DNA form, the CDR3 reads TGTGCCATCAGTGAGCAACAGGGAATTGGGTACAATGAGCAGTACTTC.

V gene TRBV6-5 combines with J gene TRBJ1-1, with D maybe TRBD1 (5 bases). V was pared by 2 bases and J by 11 bases, with 21 bases between. CDR1 is MNHEY and CDR2 is SVGAGI in the germline V gene. The CDR3 length is 15 residues. The CDR3: CASSYLGEGGAGAFF. The CDR3 DNA sequence: TGTGCCAGCAGTTACCTGGGGGAGGGAGGAGCTGGGGCTTTCTTT.

The chain uses TRBV29-1 and TRBJ2-3, with 8 bases matching TRBD1. Trimming removed 3 bases from V and 4 bases from J; junction bases left unmatched: 3. The CDR3 length is 13 residues. Looked up from germline, CDR1 is SQVTM and CDR2 is ANQGSEA. The CDR3 DNA follows: TGCAGCGTTGACAGGGGGCTCCCAGATACGCAGTATTTT. It specifies CSVDRGLPDTQYF.

The chain couples TRBV9 to TRBJ2-2; perhaps TRBD1 as D (5 bases). Germline lookup yields CDR1 SGDLS and CDR2 YYNGEE. The CDR3 spans 15 residues. Trimming took 3 bases from V and 5 from J, leaving 14 bases between them. CDR3 loop: CASSAFLAGTGELFF. DNA of the CDR3: TGTGCCAGCAGCGCCTTTCTCGCAGGGACCGGGGAGCTGTTTTTT.

The rearrangement uses TRBV5-1 and TRBJ2-7; 7 bases map to TRBD2. Germline V lookup: CDR1 SGHRS, CDR2 YFSETQ. The CDR3 sequence is 17 residues long. V was clipped by 1 base and J by 4 bases; unmatched bases: 14. The CDR3 sequence is CASSLLTNSGNMYEQYF. The CDR3 coding sequence is TGCGCCAGCAGCTTGCTTACGAACAGCGGGAATATGTACGAGCAGTACTTC. Supplemented by reference TRBV5-1 and TRBJ2-7, the full variable domain reads KAGVTQTPRYLIKTRGQQVTLSCSPISGHRSVSWYQQTPGQGLQFLFEYFSETQRNKGNFPGRFSGRQFSNSRSEMNVSTLELGDSALYLCASSLLTNSGNMYEQYFGPGTRLTVT.

There are a few counts of this clonotype. The chain combines TRBV10-3 with TRBJ2-3; TRBD2 matches 7 bases. In germline, CDR1 is ENHRY, CDR2 SYGVKD. There are 12 residues in the CDR3. J was trimmed by 5 bases and V by 7 bases; bases with no gene match: 3. The CDR3 DNA reads as TGTGCCATCAAAACTAGCGAAGATACGCAGTATTTT. Translation: CAIKTSEDTQYF.

The J gene is TRBJ1-2, the V gene TRBV4-1, with 7 bases aligning to TRBD1. This CDR3 region has 15 residues. With V trimmed by 0 bases and J by 4 bases, 5 bases remained unmatched. CDR1 is MGHRA, CDR2 YSYEKL, per germline. The DNA of the CDR3 is TGCGCCAGCAGCCAAGATGCCAGGGACAGCTATGGCTACACCTTC. This codes for CASSQDARDSYGYTF.

This chain uses TRBV9 with TRBJ1-1; D unclear. Between the trimmed V and J ends, which lost 3 bases and 5 bases, there was a span of 11 bases. The V gene's germline CDR1 is SGDLS and CDR2 YYNGEE. The CDR3 length is 13 residues. CDR3: CASSAIERTEAFF. CDR3 nucleotides: TGTGCCAGCAGCGCCATCGAACGGACTGAAGCTTTCTTT.

This clonotype was detected only a few times. The genes are TRBV4-3 and TRBJ1-1; no definite D call. Germline lookup yields CDR1 LGHNA and CDR2 YSLEER. The CDR3 totals 15 residues. V was pared by 0 bases and J by 7 bases, with 15 bases between. The DNA of the CDR3 is TGCGCCAGCAGCCAAGATCGCCAGGCTTACTATGAAGCTTTCTTT. It specifies CASSQDRQAYYEAFF.